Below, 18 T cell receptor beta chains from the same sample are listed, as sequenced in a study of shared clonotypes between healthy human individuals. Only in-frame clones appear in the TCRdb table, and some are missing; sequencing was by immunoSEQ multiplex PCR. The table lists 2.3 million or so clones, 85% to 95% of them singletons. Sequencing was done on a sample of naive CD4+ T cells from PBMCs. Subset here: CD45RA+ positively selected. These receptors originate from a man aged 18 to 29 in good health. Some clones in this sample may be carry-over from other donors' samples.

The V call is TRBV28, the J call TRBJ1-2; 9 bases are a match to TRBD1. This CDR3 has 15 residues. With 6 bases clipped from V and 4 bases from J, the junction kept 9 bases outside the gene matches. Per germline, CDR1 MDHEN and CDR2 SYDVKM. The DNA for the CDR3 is TGTGCCAGCAGCTCCCTAGGACAGGGGTCCTATGGCTACACCTTC. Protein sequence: CASSSLGQGSYGYTF.

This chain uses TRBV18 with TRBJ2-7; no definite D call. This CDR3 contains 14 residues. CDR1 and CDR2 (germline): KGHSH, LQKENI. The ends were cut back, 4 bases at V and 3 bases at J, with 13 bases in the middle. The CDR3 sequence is CASSLTTRNYEQYF. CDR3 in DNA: TGTGCCAGCTCACTTACAACCCGGAACTACGAGCAGTACTTC.

The chain's CDR3 is CASSMEDRGYEQYF. As DNA, the CDR3 is TGTGCCAGCAGCATGGAGGACAGGGGCTACGAGCAGTACTTC. The chain joins TRBV28 to TRBJ2-7, with 9 bases fitting TRBD1. The CDR3 is 14 amino acids. The trim removed 6 bases at V and 3 bases at J, leaving 6 bases unmatched. CDR1 and CDR2 from the germline V gene are MDHEN and SYDVKM.

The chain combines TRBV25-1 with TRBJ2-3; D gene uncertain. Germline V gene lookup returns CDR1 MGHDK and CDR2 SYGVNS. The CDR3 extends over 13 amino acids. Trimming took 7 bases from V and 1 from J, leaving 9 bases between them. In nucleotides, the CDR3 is TGTGCCAGCATCCGAGGAGGCACAGATACGCAGTATTTT. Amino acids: CASIRGGTDTQYF.

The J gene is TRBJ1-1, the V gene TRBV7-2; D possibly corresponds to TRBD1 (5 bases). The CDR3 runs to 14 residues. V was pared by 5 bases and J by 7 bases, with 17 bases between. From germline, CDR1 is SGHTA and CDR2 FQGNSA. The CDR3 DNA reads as TGTGCCAGCAGCCCAATCGGGTGGGGCCGTGAAGCTTTCTTT. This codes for CASSPIGWGREAFF.

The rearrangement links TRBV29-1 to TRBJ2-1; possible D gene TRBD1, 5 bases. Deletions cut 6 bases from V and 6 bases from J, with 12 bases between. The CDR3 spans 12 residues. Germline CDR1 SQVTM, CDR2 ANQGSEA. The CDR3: CSVQTASNEQFF. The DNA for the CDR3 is TGCAGCGTCCAGACAGCAAGCAATGAGCAGTTCTTC.

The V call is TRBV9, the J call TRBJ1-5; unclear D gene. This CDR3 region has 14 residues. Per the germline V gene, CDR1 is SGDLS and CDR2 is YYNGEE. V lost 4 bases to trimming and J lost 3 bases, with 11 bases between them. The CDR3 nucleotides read TGTGCCAGCAGCCAAGACGTTGACAATCAGCCCCAGCATTTT. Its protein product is CASSQDVDNQPQHF. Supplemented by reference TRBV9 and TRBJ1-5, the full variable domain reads DSGVTQTPKHLITATGQRVTLRCSPRSGDLSVYWYQQSLDQGLQFLIQYYNGEERAKGNILERFSAQQFPDLHSELNLSSLELGDSALYFCASSQDVDNQPQHFGDGTRLSIL.

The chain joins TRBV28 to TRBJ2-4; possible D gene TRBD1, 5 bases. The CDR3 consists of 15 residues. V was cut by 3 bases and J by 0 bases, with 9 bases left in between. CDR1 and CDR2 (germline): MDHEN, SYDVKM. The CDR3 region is CASSFMGPAKNIQYF. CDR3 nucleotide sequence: TGTGCCAGCAGTTTCATGGGGCCAGCCAAAAACATTCAGTACTTC.

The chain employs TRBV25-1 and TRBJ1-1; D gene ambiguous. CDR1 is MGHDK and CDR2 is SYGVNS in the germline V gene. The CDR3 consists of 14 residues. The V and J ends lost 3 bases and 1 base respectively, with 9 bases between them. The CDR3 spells CASSEGWPNTEAFF. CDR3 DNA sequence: TGTGCCAGCAGTGAGGGTTGGCCGAACACTGAAGCTTTCTTT.

CDR3 sequence reads: CASSFPRDYRGPNEQFF. CDR3 sequence (DNA): TGTGCCAGCAGCTTCCCCCGGGACTATCGGGGGCCCAATGAGCAGTTCTTC. The V call is TRBV5-4, the J call TRBJ2-1; D might be TRBD2 (7 bases). The ends were cut back, 2 bases at V and 6 bases at J, with 21 bases in the middle. This CDR3 has 17 amino acids. Looked up from germline, CDR1 is SGHNT and CDR2 is YYREEE (reference sequence).

CDR3 region: CASSYPEDTEAFF. The CDR3 region has the DNA TGTGCCAGCAGCTACCCGGAGGACACTGAAGCTTTCTTT. The rearrangement links TRBV7-2 to TRBJ1-1; no clear D gene. Germline lookup yields CDR1 SGHTA and CDR2 FQGNSA. Trimming shortened V by 4 bases and J by 3 bases, and 9 bases separated the two germline ends. The CDR3 length is 13 residues.

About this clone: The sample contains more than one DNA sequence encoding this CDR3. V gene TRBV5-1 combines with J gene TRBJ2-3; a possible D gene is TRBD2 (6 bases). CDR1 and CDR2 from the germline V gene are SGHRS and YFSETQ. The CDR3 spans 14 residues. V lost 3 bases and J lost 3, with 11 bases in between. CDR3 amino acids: CASSWGVATDTQYF. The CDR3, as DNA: TGCGCCAGCAGCTGGGGGGTAGCGACAGATACGCAGTATTTT.

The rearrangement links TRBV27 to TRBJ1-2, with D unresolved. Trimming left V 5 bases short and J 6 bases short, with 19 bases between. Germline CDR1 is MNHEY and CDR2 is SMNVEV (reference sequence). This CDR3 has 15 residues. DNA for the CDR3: TGTGCCAGCAGTCCAACGACACGGAAAGGGAATGGCTACACCTTC. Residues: CASSPTTRKGNGYTF.

The CDR3 DNA follows: TGTGCCAGCAGCTTCCAGGCCGGGGGTGAAGCTTTCTTT. Protein product: CASSFQAGGEAFF. The chain has TRBV11-2 and TRBJ1-1; D might be TRBD1 (5 bases). Germline V gives CDR1 SGHAT, CDR2 FQNNGV. This CDR3 spans 13 amino acids. Trimming removed 3 bases at V and 7 bases at J, with 12 bases between.

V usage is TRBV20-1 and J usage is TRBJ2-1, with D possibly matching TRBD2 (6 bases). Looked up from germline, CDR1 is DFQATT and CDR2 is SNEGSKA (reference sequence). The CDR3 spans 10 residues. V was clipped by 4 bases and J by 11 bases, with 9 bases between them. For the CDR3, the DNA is TGCAGTGCTACTAGCGAGAAGCAGTTCTTC. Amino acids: CSATSEKQFF.

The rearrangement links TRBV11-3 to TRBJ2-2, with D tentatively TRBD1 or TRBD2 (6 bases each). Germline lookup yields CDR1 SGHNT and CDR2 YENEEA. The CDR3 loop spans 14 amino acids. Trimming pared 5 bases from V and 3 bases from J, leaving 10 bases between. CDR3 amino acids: CASSPGEDTGELFF. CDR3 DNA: TGTGCCAGCAGCCCAGGGGAGGACACCGGGGAGCTGTTTTTT.

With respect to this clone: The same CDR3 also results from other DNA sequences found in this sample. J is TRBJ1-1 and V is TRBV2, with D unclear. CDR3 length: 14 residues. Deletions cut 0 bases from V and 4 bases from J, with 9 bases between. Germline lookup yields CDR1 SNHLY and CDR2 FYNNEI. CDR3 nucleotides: TGTGCCAGCAGTGAAGCGAGAGGCGGCACTGAAGCTTTCTTT. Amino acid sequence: CASSEARGGTEAFF. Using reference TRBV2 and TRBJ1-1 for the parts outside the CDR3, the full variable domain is EPEVTQTPSHQVTQMGQEVILRCVPISNHLYFYWYRQILGQKVEFLVSFYNNEISEKSEIFDDQFSVERPDGSNFTLKIRSTKLEDSAMYFCASSEARGGTEAFFGQGTRLTVV.

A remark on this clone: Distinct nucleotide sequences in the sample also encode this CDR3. As DNA, the CDR3 is TGTGCCAGCAGCGTCCCGGGCACAGATACGCAGTATTTT. This sequence encodes CASSVPGTDTQYF. The chain combines TRBV2 with TRBJ2-3; D gene ambiguous. The CDR3 spans 13 residues. Germline V gene sequence: CDR1 SNHLY, CDR2 FYNNEI. Trimming removed 6 bases at V and 1 base at J, with 8 bases between.